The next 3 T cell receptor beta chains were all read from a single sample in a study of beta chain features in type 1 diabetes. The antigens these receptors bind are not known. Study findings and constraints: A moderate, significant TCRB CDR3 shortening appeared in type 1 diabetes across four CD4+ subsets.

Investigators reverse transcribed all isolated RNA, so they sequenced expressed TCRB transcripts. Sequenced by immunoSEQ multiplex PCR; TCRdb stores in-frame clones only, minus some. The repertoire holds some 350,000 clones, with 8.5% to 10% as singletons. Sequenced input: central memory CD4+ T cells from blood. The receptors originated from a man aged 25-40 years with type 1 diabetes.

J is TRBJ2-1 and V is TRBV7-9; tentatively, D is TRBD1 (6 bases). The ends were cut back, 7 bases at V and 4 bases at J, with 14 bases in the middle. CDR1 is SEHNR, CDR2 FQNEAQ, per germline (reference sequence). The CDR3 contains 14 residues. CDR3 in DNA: TGTGCCAGCAAACGACAGGACGCTTACAATGAGCAGTTCTTC. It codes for CASKRQDAYNEQFF.

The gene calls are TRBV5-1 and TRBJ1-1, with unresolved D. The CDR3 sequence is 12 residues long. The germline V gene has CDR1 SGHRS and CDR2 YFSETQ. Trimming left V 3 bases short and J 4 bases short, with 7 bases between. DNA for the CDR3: TGCGCCAGCAGCTCCTCAAGCACTGAAGCTTTCTTT. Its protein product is CASSSSSTEAFF.

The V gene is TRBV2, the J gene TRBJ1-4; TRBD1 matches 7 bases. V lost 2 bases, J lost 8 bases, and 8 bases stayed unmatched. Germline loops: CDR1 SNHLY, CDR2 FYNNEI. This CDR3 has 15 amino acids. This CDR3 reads CASSESGQSYEKLFF. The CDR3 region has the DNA TGTGCCAGCAGTGAATCGGGACAGTCGTACGAAAAACTGTTTTTT.